Following are 29 T cell receptor beta chains from one sample sequenced in a study of shared clonotypes between healthy human individuals. TCRdb's copy holds only in-frame clones and misses some; the assay was immunoSEQ multiplex PCR. Of approximately 530,000 clones listed, roughly 95% are singletons. Sequencing was performed on naive CD4+ T cells sorted from blood. Described subset: CD45RA+ positively selected. Source of these receptors: a woman in her twenties or thirties in good health.

The chain combines TRBV5-6 with TRBJ2-5, with 9 bases lining up with TRBD2. Matching the DNA end better, TRBJ2-7 makes the J call doubtful. This CDR3 contains 15 residues. Per the germline V gene, CDR1 is SGHDT and CDR2 is YYEEEE. CDR3 loop: CASSLTSGPSYEQYF. Written as DNA, the CDR3 is TGTGCCAGCAGCTTGACTAGCGGGCCCTCCTACGAGCAGTACTTC.

The chain employs TRBV19 and TRBJ1-1; 8 nucleotides match TRBD1. CDR1 and CDR2 from the germline V gene are LNHDA and SQIVND (reference sequence). The CDR3 covers 14 residues. V lost 8 bases to trimming and J lost 1 base; unmatched junction nucleotides: 6. In DNA, the CDR3 is TGTGCCAGTGCCTACAGGGGGGGGAACACTGAAGCTTTCTTT. This sequence encodes CASAYRGGNTEAFF. The whole variable domain, remainder taken from reference TRBV19 and TRBJ1-1, is DGGITQSPKYLFRKEGQNVTLSCEQNLNHDAMYWYRQDPGQGLRLIYYSQIVNDFQKGDIAEGYSVSREKKESFPLTVTSAQKNPTAFYLCASAYRGGNTEAFFGQGTRLTVV.

As to this clone: This specimen includes other DNA sequences encoding the same CDR3. The rearrangement joins TRBV28 to TRBJ1-4; D unclear. The CDR3 runs to 14 residues. The germline V gene has CDR1 MDHEN and CDR2 SYDVKM. The germline V and J ends were trimmed by 5 bases and 0 bases, with 7 bases remaining between them. The CDR3 is CASSLSTTNEKLFF. Written as DNA, the CDR3 is TGTGCCAGCAGTCTGAGTACAACTAATGAAAAACTGTTTTTT.

The J gene is TRBJ2-7, the V gene TRBV13, with 11 bases lining up with TRBD1. The V and J ends lost 4 bases and 1 base, in that order; junction bases with no gene match: 6. This CDR3 has 16 residues. Germline assignment: CDR1 PRHDT and CDR2 FYEKMQ (reference sequence). The CDR3 DNA follows: TGTGCCAGCAGCTCGACCGGGACAGGGGGTTCCTACGAGCAGTACTTC. Its translation is CASSSTGTGGSYEQYF.

Comment on this clone: Other DNA sequences in this sample translate to the same CDR3. The V call is TRBV5-1, the J call TRBJ2-1; maybe TRBD1 (5 bases). The germline gives CDR1 SGHRS, CDR2 YFSETQ. The CDR3 totals 15 residues. V was shortened by 0 bases and J by 2 bases, with 9 bases between the two germline ends. This CDR3 reads CASSLGGGTYNEQFF. Here the CDR3 DNA reads TGCGCCAGCAGCTTGGGGGGCGGAACCTACAATGAGCAGTTCTTC.

The chain links TRBV19 to TRBJ1-4, with D possibly being TRBD1 (6 bases). Trimming pared 7 bases from V and 6 bases from J, leaving 15 bases between. The V gene's germline CDR1 is LNHDA and CDR2 SQIVND (reference sequence). This CDR3 has 14 residues. In DNA form, the CDR3 reads TGTGCCAGTATCAACAGGGCCGGGGATGAAAAACTGTTTTTT. Amino acid sequence: CASINRAGDEKLFF.

This rearrangement joins TRBV5-6 to TRBJ2-7, with 10 nucleotides matching TRBD2. CDR1 is SGHDT and CDR2 is YYEEEE in the germline V gene. V gave up 4 bases and J gave up 3 bases; unmatched junction bases: 7. The CDR3 covers 15 residues. The CDR3 nucleotides are TGTGCCAGCAGCGGGGGACTAGCGAGTTTCTACGAGCAGTACTTC. It yields the protein CASSGGLASFYEQYF.

This sequence joins TRBV5-6 and TRBJ2-1, with D possibly TRBD2 on 6 matching bases. V was cut by 5 bases and J by 10 bases, with 16 bases left in between. CDR1 and CDR2 from the germline V gene are SGHDT and YYEEEE. The CDR3 length is 13 residues. CDR3 bases: TGTGCCAGCAGTCCAACCTTAGCGGACGAGCAGTTCTTC. Its protein product is CASSPTLADEQFF. The variable domain in full, completed from reference TRBV5-6 and TRBJ2-1, reads DAGVTQSPTHLIKTRGQQVTLRCSPKSGHDTVSWYQQALGQGPQFIFQYYEEEERQRGNFPDRFSGHQFPNYSSELNVNALLLGDSALYLCASSPTLADEQFFGPGTRLTVL.

The chain couples TRBV19 to TRBJ1-2, with D hard to call. Germline-derived CDR1 and CDR2 are LNHDA and SQIVND (reference sequence). Trimming stripped 7 bases from V and 0 bases from J, with 12 bases between. This CDR3 region has 14 residues. The CDR3 sequence: CASTQTTANYGYTF. CDR3 sequence (DNA): TGTGCCAGTACCCAGACTACCGCTAACTATGGCTACACCTTC.

The chain has TRBV4-1 and TRBJ1-5; 8 bases agree with TRBD1. This CDR3 spans 18 amino acids. The germline gives CDR1 MGHRA, CDR2 YSYEKL. J lost 1 base, V lost 0 bases, and 8 bases had no gene match. CDR3 sequence (DNA): TGCGCCAGCAGCCAAGATGGGAGACAGGGGCGCAGCAATCAGCCCCAGCATTTT. Translation: CASSQDGRQGRSNQPQHF.

This sequence joins TRBV7-3 and TRBJ2-5; D perhaps matches TRBD2 (5 bases). The J call may be wrong; the DNA end is better matched by TRBJ2-7. The CDR3 is 14 residues long. Germline V gene lookup returns CDR1 SGHTA and CDR2 FQGTGA. The CDR3, as DNA: TGTGCCAGCAGCCCCGGACTGGATCCCTACGAGCAGTACTTC. Its protein product is CASSPGLDPYEQYF.

In regard to this clone: The CDR3 ends on some other residue instead of the conserved phenylalanine or tryptophan, so this is likely a read error. The rearrangement links TRBV28 to TRBJ1-1; TRBD1 might be the D (6 bases). Germline-derived CDR1 and CDR2 are MDHEN and SYDVKM. The CDR3 runs 14 residues. Trimming took off 5 bases at V and 5 bases at J, with 15 bases between the two ends. The CDR3 reads CASSPGTTGTEAFL. For the CDR3, the DNA is TGTGCCAGCAGTCCAGGGACAACGGGGACTGAAGCTTTCCTT.

V gene TRBV6-5 combines with J gene TRBJ1-2; 11 nucleotides align to TRBD1. After removal of 5 bases from V and 8 bases from J, the junction contained 7 bases not matched to a gene. The CDR3 contains 14 residues. The germline V gene encodes CDR1 MNHEY and CDR2 SVGAGI. CDR3 coding DNA: TGTGCCAGCAGTCAAGGACAGGGGGCGAGGGGCTACACCTTC. Protein: CASSQGQGARGYTF.

The chain recombines TRBV5-1 with TRBJ2-1; TRBD2 agrees at 9 bases. V trimming: 2 bases; J trimming: 5 bases; junction bases outside the gene matches: 8. In germline, CDR1 is SGHRS, CDR2 YFSETQ. The CDR3 is 16 amino acids. The chain's CDR3 is CASSFPPSGGHNEQFF. The DNA of the CDR3 is TGCGCCAGCAGCTTCCCGCCAAGCGGGGGGCACAATGAGCAGTTCTTC. The whole variable domain, filled in from reference TRBV5-1 and TRBJ2-1, reads KAGVTQTPRYLIKTRGQQVTLSCSPISGHRSVSWYQQTPGQGLQFLFEYFSETQRNKGNFPGRFSGRQFSNSRSEMNVSTLELGDSALYLCASSFPPSGGHNEQFFGPGTRLTVL.

This clone was seen once. The chain recombines TRBV5-4 with TRBJ2-1; D not resolved. The CDR3 is made up of 15 amino acids. Per germline, CDR1 SGHNT and CDR2 YYREEE (reference sequence). The V end lost 2 bases, the J end lost 6 bases, and 15 bases lay between the germline ends. This chain's CDR3 is CASSLDRNPTNEQFF. The CDR3, as DNA: TGTGCCAGCAGCTTAGATAGGAACCCGACCAATGAGCAGTTCTTC.

This chain joins TRBV7-6 and TRBJ2-1; TRBD2 matches 10 bases. This CDR3 has 18 amino acids. V shed 0 bases, J shed 2 bases, and the junction held 7 bases outside the gene matches. Germline V gene lookup returns CDR1 SGHVS and CDR2 FNYEAQ. The CDR3 nucleotides read TGTGCCAGCAGCTTAGCGGCGCTAGCGGGAGCCCCCTACAATGAGCAGTTCTTC. This codes for CASSLAALAGAPYNEQFF. Full variable domain (missing parts from reference TRBV7-6 and TRBJ2-1): GAGVSQSPRYKVTKRGQDVALRCDPISGHVSLYWYRQALGQGPEFLTYFNYEAQQDKSGLPNDRFSAERPEGSISTLTIQRTEQRDSAMYRCASSLAALAGAPYNEQFFGPGTRLTVL.

The chain is built from TRBV6-5 and TRBJ2-1; 9 bases agree with TRBD2. After removal of 6 bases from V and 4 bases from J, the junction contained 7 bases not matched to a gene. The CDR3 covers 15 residues. Germline V lookup: CDR1 MNHEY, CDR2 SVGAGI. CDR3 protein: CASRSGTSIYNEQFF. The CDR3 DNA reads as TGTGCCAGCAGGTCCGGGACTAGCATTTACAATGAGCAGTTCTTC.

V and J are TRBV9 and TRBJ2-2; 7 nucleotides match TRBD1. This CDR3 is built from 16 residues. Germline values: CDR1 SGDLS, CDR2 YYNGEE. Trimming removed 4 bases from V and 2 bases from J; junction bases left unmatched: 8. The CDR3 loop reads CASSNYRQGNTGELFF. In DNA form, the CDR3 reads TGTGCCAGCAGCAACTACCGACAGGGTAACACCGGGGAGCTGTTTTTT.

V and J are TRBV6-5 and TRBJ2-7; the match to TRBD2 covers 9 bases. With 7 bases clipped from V and 8 bases from J, the junction kept 12 bases outside the gene matches. CDR1 and CDR2 (germline): MNHEY, SVGAGI. CDR3 length: 14 residues. The CDR3 DNA sequence: TGTGCCAGCAACCTCGGGGCTAGCGGGAAACAGCAGTACTTC. Amino acids: CASNLGASGKQQYF.

The chain uses TRBV7-9 and TRBJ2-7, with 8 bases fitting TRBD2. From germline, CDR1 is SEHNR and CDR2 FQNEAQ (reference sequence). V dropped 1 base and J dropped 3; count of bases not matched to a gene: 2. This CDR3 spans 14 amino acids. The CDR3 coding sequence is TGTGCCAGCAGCTTAGGCGGGAGGTTCTACGAGCAGTACTTC. As protein: CASSLGGRFYEQYF.

V gene TRBV11-2 combines with J gene TRBJ1-1, with no clear D. The V end lost 2 bases, the J end lost 13 bases, and 14 bases lay between the germline ends. The CDR3 loop spans 12 amino acids. The germline V gene has CDR1 SGHAT and CDR2 FQNNGV. The chain's CDR3 is CASSLPVQEFFF. CDR3 DNA sequence: TGTGCCAGCAGCTTACCAGTACAAGAGTTTTTCTTT.

This clone was observed once. The gene calls are TRBV6-5 and TRBJ1-1; TRBD1 might be the D (6 bases). The V and J ends lost 0 bases and 5 bases respectively, with 13 bases between them. This CDR3 spans 15 amino acids. The germline V gene has CDR1 MNHEY and CDR2 SVGAGI. This CDR3 reads CASSYSRGIQTEAFF. DNA of the CDR3: TGTGCCAGCAGTTACTCGAGGGGGATTCAAACTGAAGCTTTCTTT.

V is TRBV18 and J is TRBJ2-7, with a tentative D call TRBD2 (6 bases). Germline V gene sequence: CDR1 KGHSH, CDR2 LQKENI. The CDR3 consists of 14 residues. V lost 2 bases and J lost 2, with 10 bases in between. CDR3 DNA sequence: TGTGCCAGCTCACCAAATGGACTAACCTACGAGCAGTACTTC. It yields the protein CASSPNGLTYEQYF. Complete variable domain (other parts from reference TRBV18 and TRBJ2-7): NAGVMQNPRHLVRRRGQEARLRCSPMKGHSHVYWYRQLPEEGLKFMVYLQKENIIDESGMPKERFSAEFPKEGPSILRIQQVVRGDSAAYFCASSPNGLTYEQYFGPGTRLTVT.

The chain recombines TRBV4-1 with TRBJ2-7, with a tentative D call TRBD2 (6 bases). Trimming pared 1 base from V and 1 base from J, leaving 17 bases between. The CDR3 runs 17 residues. Germline values: CDR1 MGHRA, CDR2 YSYEKL. The CDR3 here is CASSQGLAGTASYEQYF. The CDR3 DNA reads TGCGCCAGCAGCCAAGGCCTAGCCGGGACTGCTTCCTACGAGCAGTACTTC.

The genes are TRBV18 and TRBJ1-1; D gene uncertain. The CDR3 sequence is 17 residues long. V lost 3 bases to trimming and J lost 2 bases, with 19 bases between them. Germline lookup yields CDR1 KGHSH and CDR2 LQKENI. The CDR3 sequence is CASSPVALPGLNTEAFF. Written as DNA, the CDR3 is TGTGCCAGCTCACCTGTCGCCCTCCCGGGCCTCAACACTGAAGCTTTCTTT. The full variable domain, its missing parts supplied by reference TRBV18 and TRBJ1-1, is NAGVMQNPRHLVRRRGQEARLRCSPMKGHSHVYWYRQLPEEGLKFMVYLQKENIIDESGMPKERFSAEFPKEGPSILRIQQVVRGDSAAYFCASSPVALPGLNTEAFFGQGTRLTVV.

The V call is TRBV18, the J call TRBJ2-5; TRBD1 aligns across 9 bases. V dropped 3 bases and J dropped 1; count of bases not matched to a gene: 3. This CDR3 has 15 residues. The germline V gene encodes CDR1 KGHSH and CDR2 LQKENI. DNA for the CDR3: TGTGCCAGCTCACCGGACAGGGGAATCCAAGAGACCCAGTACTTC. This translates into CASSPDRGIQETQYF. The entire variable domain, with the rest obtained from reference TRBV18 and TRBJ2-5, is as follows: NAGVMQNPRHLVRRRGQEARLRCSPMKGHSHVYWYRQLPEEGLKFMVYLQKENIIDESGMPKERFSAEFPKEGPSILRIQQVVRGDSAAYFCASSPDRGIQETQYFGPGTRLLVL.

This clone was counted a single time. As DNA, the CDR3 is TGTGCCAGCAGTCCTTTCGGGACAGGGGATACCGGGGAGCTGTTTTTT. Protein: CASSPFGTGDTGELFF. V and J are TRBV27 and TRBJ2-2; the match to TRBD1 covers 10 bases. The CDR3 is made up of 16 amino acids. The ends lost 5 bases at V and 5 bases at J; junction bases unmatched: 8. CDR1 is MNHEY, CDR2 SMNVEV, per germline (reference sequence).

This chain joins TRBV10-3 and TRBJ2-2; 7 nucleotides line up with TRBD2. V shed 8 bases, J shed 5 bases, and the junction held 2 bases outside the gene matches. The CDR3 consists of 12 residues. Germline-derived CDR1 and CDR2 are ENHRY and SYGVKD. The CDR3 DNA reads as TGTGCCATCGGGCGGGAGACCGGGGAGCTGTTTTTT. As protein: CAIGRETGELFF.

The V and J genes are TRBV27 and TRBJ1-5; 10 bases line up with TRBD1. Germline trimming cut 5 bases from V and 7 bases from J; bases unmatched to any gene: 5. Germline CDR1 is MNHEY and CDR2 is SMNVEV (reference sequence). The CDR3 spans 14 residues. For the CDR3, the DNA is TGTGCCAGCAGTCGAGACAGGGGGCGACAGCCCCAGCATTTT. As protein: CASSRDRGRQPQHF.